This paragraph covers one T cell receptor (beta chain) sequence. The antigen is undetermined. The sample originates from a study of T cell responses to AZD1222 COVID-19 vaccine. Study-wide results and caveats: Targeting of unmutated variant regions was reportedly seen in nearly half of spike-specific TCRs. Most donors were white British, females outnumbered males, and clonal diversity was possibly underestimated. Spike-specific TCRs gained breadth and depth after people received two AZD1222 doses. Sampled repertoires all dated from after the peak T cell response.

J lost 1 base, V lost 6 bases, and 7 bases had no gene match. The CDR3 has 16 amino acids. From germline, CDR1 is SGDLS and CDR2 YYNGEE. Sequenced by immunoSEQ multiplex PCR; TCRdb stores in-frame clones only, minus some. The table lists around 150,000 clones, around 90% of them singletons. This material consisted of peripheral blood, taken 28 days after the second AZD1222 dose. The TCR originated in an adult who received the AZD1222 COVID-19 vaccine. The chain recombines TRBV9 with TRBJ2-3, with 11 bases fitting TRBD2. DNA for the CDR3: TGTGCCAGCACCCCGACTAGCGGGAAGGGCACAGATACGCAGTATTTT. It specifies CASTPTSGKGTDTQYF. The full variable domain, with the rest looked up from reference TRBV9 and TRBJ2-3, is DSGVTQTPKHLITATGQRVTLRCSPRSGDLSVYWYQQSLDQGLQFLIQYYNGEERAKGNILERFSAQQFPDLHSELNLSSLELGDSALYFCASTPTSGKGTDTQYFGPGTRLTVL.